The TCR beta chain described here comes from a study of CD8 T cells in ankylosing spondylitis. TCRdb redid the calling of the 5' RACE reads with MiXCR, one entry per CDR3 protein. The sample holds 200,000 to 250,000 distinct CDR3 sequences; about 18% are singletons and the top ten take about 39%. This clonotype was seen only a few times. What it binds is not known. Whole-study findings and limits: A TCR beta motif of about eight highly homologous variants seemed to mark ankylosing spondylitis blood. Clones linked to disease, bearing a CD8+ phenotype, were relatively rare in peripheral blood.

V lost 1 base and J lost 6; bases outside the gene matches: 5. This CDR3 contains 16 residues. The germline gives CDR1 SQVTM, CDR2 ANQGSEA. The source is a male donor with ankylosing spondylitis. The chain couples TRBV29-1 to TRBJ2-1; 14 bases align to TRBD2. Material for sequencing was blood, either unsorted or a sorted T cell fraction (not recorded which). The CDR3 loop reads CSVEGGTSGSGNEQFF. CDR3 sequence (DNA): TGCAGCGTTGAAGGGGGGACTAGCGGGAGTGGCAATGAGCAGTTCTTC.